What follows are 8 T cell receptor beta chains derived from one specimen sequenced in a study of shared clonotypes between healthy human individuals. Clones were sequenced by immunoSEQ multiplex PCR, and TCRdb holds only the in-frame ones, with some missing. The sample records about 2.1 million clones, about 94% being singletons. Positive CCR7 selection of CD45RO-negative cells yielded the naive CD8 cells, and terminally differentiated effector memory CD45RA+ cells were excluded. The sequencing sample was made of naive CD8+ T cells from PBMCs. Receptors were obtained from a man aged 18-30 years in good health. Some clones in this sample may be carry-over from other donors' samples.

This clone was picked up one time. The rearrangement uses TRBV1 and TRBJ2-3; the DNA was not compared with TRBD2, the D call given in the table. TRBV1 is a documented pseudogene. The CDR3 has 15 residues. The CDR3 DNA reads as TGCACCAGCAGCCACCCGTCCGGGGTGACAGATACGCAGTATTTT. This codes for CTSSHPSGVTDTQYF.

The V gene is TRBV18, the J gene TRBJ2-7, with D tentatively TRBD1 (6 bases). Trimming removed 2 bases from V and 1 base from J, with 12 bases in between. In germline, CDR1 is KGHSH, CDR2 LQKENI. The CDR3 sequence is 15 residues long. This CDR3 is CASSPNRVRSYEQYF. The CDR3 region has the DNA TGTGCCAGCTCACCAAACAGGGTGAGGTCCTACGAGCAGTACTTC.

This clone has a single count. V is TRBV7-7 and J is TRBJ1-1; 7 nucleotides match TRBD1. Trimming removed 5 bases from V and 5 bases from J; junction bases left unmatched: 8. The CDR3 totals 14 residues. Per the germline V gene, CDR1 is SSHAT and CDR2 is FNYEAQ (reference sequence). CDR3 in amino acids: CASSPSTTGTEAFF. CDR3 nucleotide sequence: TGTGCCAGCAGCCCCTCAACGACAGGGACTGAAGCTTTCTTT. Full variable domain (missing parts from reference TRBV7-7 and TRBJ1-1): GAGVSQSPRYKVTKRGQDVTLRCDPISSHATLYWYQQALGQGPEFLTYFNYEAQPDKSGLPSDRFSAERPEGSISTLTIQRTEQRDSAMYRCASSPSTTGTEAFFGQGTRLTVV.

V usage is TRBV29-1 and J usage is TRBJ1-3; no clear D. The CDR3 covers 15 residues. The germline V and J ends were trimmed by 6 bases and 0 bases, with 15 bases remaining between them. Germline V gives CDR1 SQVTM, CDR2 ANQGSEA. The CDR3 spells CSVERRWASGNTIYF. The CDR3 nucleotides read TGCAGCGTGGAGCGACGGTGGGCCTCTGGAAACACCATATATTTT.

The chain recombines TRBV10-3 with TRBJ2-3; the match to TRBD2 covers 8 bases. Germline trimming cut 2 bases from V and 4 bases from J; bases unmatched to any gene: 11. The CDR3 spans 17 residues. Per the germline V gene, CDR1 is ENHRY and CDR2 is SYGVKD. CDR3 sequence (DNA): TGTGCCATCAGTGAGGGCCAGCGGGAGAGAGGCGCAGATACGCAGTATTTT. Its protein product is CAISEGQRERGADTQYF.

The V and J genes are TRBV6-5 and TRBJ2-7, with D perhaps TRBD2 (6 bases). Germline V gives CDR1 MNHEY, CDR2 SVGAGI. V dropped 6 bases and J dropped 2 bases, with 14 bases sitting between them. The CDR3 extends over 14 amino acids. In DNA, the CDR3 is TGTGCCAGCAGGGCTAGCGCATATCCCTACGAGCAGTACTTC. This sequence encodes CASRASAYPYEQYF.

A single count supports this clone. The chain uses TRBV5-6 and TRBJ1-2, with no clear D. CDR3 length equals 14 residues. Germline CDR1 SGHDT, CDR2 YYEEEE. V was trimmed by 3 bases and J by 3 bases, leaving 12 bases between them. DNA for the CDR3: TGTGCCAGCAGCTGGGAGGGCGTATACTATGGCTACACCTTC. This encodes CASSWEGVYYGYTF.

Of note for this clone: This is likely a read error, given that the CDR3 carries no conserved phenylalanine or tryptophan at its end. The limits of the CDR3 on the DNA are not certain, so only TCRdb's listed CDR3 is given. The chain couples TRBV5-6 to TRBJ2-7; the table's TRBD2 call for D was not verified on the DNA. The CDR3 has 15 amino acids, counting both end residues. The germline gives CDR1 SGHDT, CDR2 YYEEEE. CDR3 in amino acids: CASSLAPTSGRARAH.